These 20 T cell receptor beta chains share one sample of origin, sequenced in a study of radiation and T cells in renal cell carcinoma. This sample's time point: blood 2 weeks post-SBRT. Treatment here: 15 Gy SBRT to primary tumor, nephrectomy 4 weeks later. Using immunoSEQ multiplex PCR, the repertoire was profiled, and TCRdb retains in-frame clones only, with some absent. The sample yields some 150,000 clones, roughly 89% seen once. Material: blood, obtained from a patient whose treatment included radiotherapy and nephrectomy. All receptors derive from a woman aged 45 to 65 with renal cell carcinoma.

This clone was observed a single time. V and J are TRBV19 and TRBJ1-5; tentative D call: TRBD1 (5 bases). The CDR3 has 13 residues. Trimming left V 2 bases short and J 8 bases short, with 10 bases between. Germline lookup yields CDR1 LNHDA and CDR2 SQIVND (reference sequence). CDR3 DNA: TGTGCCAGTAGTATAAGCCAGGGAAAGCCCCAGCATTTT. Protein product: CASSISQGKPQHF.

This chain links TRBV19 with TRBJ1-5; perhaps TRBD1 as D (5 bases). CDR3 size: 13 residues. Looked up from germline, CDR1 is LNHDA and CDR2 is SQIVND (reference sequence). V gave up 9 bases and J gave up 4 bases, with 13 bases separating them. Here the CDR3 DNA reads TGTGCCAGCAGAGGGACGTTAAATCAGCCCCAGCATTTT. Its translation: CASRGTLNQPQHF.

The genes are TRBV9 and TRBJ1-3; no definite D call. Per germline, CDR1 SGDLS and CDR2 YYNGEE. The CDR3 runs to 14 residues. V gave up 0 bases and J gave up 2 bases, with 6 bases separating them. The CDR3 DNA follows: TGTGCCAGCAGCGTAGTAGGCACTGGAAACACCATATATTTT. As protein: CASSVVGTGNTIYF.

This chain links TRBV9 with TRBJ1-3; TRBD1 matches at 7 bases. Germline CDR1 reads SGDLS; CDR2 reads YYNGEE. The CDR3 loop spans 17 amino acids. V was pared by 4 bases and J by 1 base, with 11 bases of the junction left unmatched. CDR3 coding DNA: TGTGCCAGCAGCCTCTCCCCTACAGGGGAATCTGGAAACACCATATATTTT. Translation gives CASSLSPTGESGNTIYF.

This clone was seen a handful of times. This sequence joins TRBV10-1 and TRBJ2-7; D is uncertain. Germline CDR1 and CDR2: WNHNN and SYGVQD (reference sequence). Deletions cut 4 bases from V and 5 bases from J, with 15 bases between. This CDR3 has 14 amino acids. This chain's CDR3 is CASSGDGVSHEQYF. CDR3 bases: TGCGCCAGCAGTGGCGATGGGGTTTCCCACGAGCAGTACTTC.

This clone showed up just once. V and J are TRBV5-1 and TRBJ1-5; TRBD1 matches at 7 bases. The germline V gene has CDR1 SGHRS and CDR2 YFSETQ. Losses at the gene ends were 4 bases for V and 2 bases for J; bases not matched to a gene: 6. The CDR3 has 15 residues. The CDR3 DNA follows: TGCGCCAGCAGCCCGACAGGGTCCGGCAATCAGCCCCAGCATTTT. This codes for CASSPTGSGNQPQHF.

The chain is built from TRBV27 and TRBJ2-4; the D gene is possibly TRBD2 (6 bases). The V gene's germline CDR1 is MNHEY and CDR2 SMNVEV (reference sequence). Between the trimmed V and J ends, which lost 5 bases and 8 bases, there was a span of 19 bases. The CDR3 sequence is 15 residues long. This CDR3 is CASSPLGAPGDIQYF. CDR3 nucleotide sequence: TGTGCCAGCAGTCCCCTCGGGGCACCGGGGGACATTCAGTACTTC.

This sequence joins TRBV19 and TRBJ2-1; 10 nucleotides match TRBD2. This CDR3 is 19 amino acids long. CDR1 and CDR2 from the germline V gene are LNHDA and SQIVND (reference sequence). The ends lost 6 bases at V and 7 bases at J; junction bases unmatched: 21. The DNA of the CDR3 is TGTGCCAGTAGCCAACGTGGGCTAGCGGGGGCCCGGAGTTCGAATGAGCAGTTCTTC. Protein sequence: CASSQRGLAGARSSNEQFF.

The CDR3 spells CASSLGGLPLWGYTF. The CDR3 nucleotides read TGTGCCAGCAGCTTGGGGGGACTTCCCCTTTGGGGCTACACCTTC. The chain links TRBV5-6 to TRBJ1-2; a weak D match, TRBD1 (5 bases). The length of the CDR3 is 15 residues. V was clipped by 0 bases and J by 8 bases, with 17 bases between them. Germline V lookup: CDR1 SGHDT, CDR2 YYEEEE. The whole variable domain, remainder taken from reference TRBV5-6 and TRBJ1-2, is DAGVTQSPTHLIKTRGQQVTLRCSPKSGHDTVSWYQQALGQGPQFIFQYYEEEERQRGNFPDRFSGHQFPNYSSELNVNALLLGDSALYLCASSLGGLPLWGYTFGSGTRLTVV.

The chain is built from TRBV13 and TRBJ2-7, with D uncertain. The CDR3 extends over 15 amino acids. Per the germline V gene, CDR1 is PRHDT and CDR2 is FYEKMQ (reference sequence). The V end lost 5 bases, the J end lost 2 bases, and 16 bases lay between the germline ends. The CDR3 bases are TGTGCCAGCAGCCTTAGGCAGGACGGCACCTACGAGCAGTACTTC. Amino acids: CASSLRQDGTYEQYF.

The rearrangement links TRBV28 to TRBJ2-3; 8 positions agree with TRBD1. The germline CDR1 and CDR2 sequences are MDHEN and SYDVKM. Trimming cost V 7 bases and J 4 bases; bases outside gene matches: 7. This CDR3 region has 14 residues. CDR3 bases: TGTGCCAGCACCATCGGACAGGGACCAGATACGCAGTATTTT. Amino acid sequence: CASTIGQGPDTQYF.

The chain has TRBV4-2 and TRBJ2-3; perhaps TRBD2 as D (5 bases). The length of the CDR3 is 14 residues. Trimming shortened V by 1 base and J by 2 bases, and 7 bases separated the two germline ends. The germline CDR1 and CDR2 sequences are LGHNA and YNFKEQ. In nucleotides, the CDR3 is TGTGCCAGCAGCCAAGCGACTAACACAGATACGCAGTATTTT. Its protein product is CASSQATNTDTQYF.

The rearrangement links TRBV28 to TRBJ2-2; tentatively, D is TRBD1 (6 bases). CDR3 length: 13 amino acids. Trimming took off 6 bases at V and 8 bases at J, with 13 bases between the two ends. The V gene's germline CDR1 is MDHEN and CDR2 SYDVKM. CDR3 DNA sequence: TGTGCCAGCAGGTTACAGGGTAAAGGGGAGCTGTTTTTT. Amino acid sequence: CASRLQGKGELFF.

This chain joins TRBV7-2 and TRBJ1-2; 8 bases are shared with TRBD1. With 3 bases clipped from V and 8 bases from J, the junction kept 11 bases outside the gene matches. Looked up from germline, CDR1 is SGHTA and CDR2 is FQGNSA. The CDR3 is 15 residues long. The CDR3 DNA reads TGTGCCAGCAGCTTTAGACAGGGGTTTTTAGAAGGCTACACCTTC. The encoded protein is CASSFRQGFLEGYTF.

This chain connects TRBV6-1 to TRBJ2-7; TRBD1 matches 7 bases. CDR1 and CDR2 (germline): MNHNS, SASEGT. Unmatched junction bases numbered 5, after V lost 3 bases and J lost 0 bases. This CDR3 region has 15 residues. The CDR3 reads CASSDSGQPSYEQYF. CDR3 bases: TGTGCCAGCAGTGACTCGGGACAGCCCTCCTACGAGCAGTACTTC.

This sequence joins TRBV29-1 and TRBJ2-7, with D possibly being TRBD1 (6 bases). The CDR3 totals 11 residues. V lost 6 bases to trimming and J lost 5 bases, with 11 bases between them. Germline CDR1 and CDR2: SQVTM and ANQGSEA. The CDR3 DNA is TGCAGCGTCAGGGGTCCCGACGAGCAGTACTTC. Its translation: CSVRGPDEQYF.

The chain combines TRBV5-6 with TRBJ1-6; the D gene is possibly TRBD1 (5 bases). The germline gives CDR1 SGHDT, CDR2 YYEEEE. V was shortened by 4 bases and J by 12 bases, with 20 bases between the two germline ends. CDR3 size: 15 residues. CDR3 in amino acids: CASSKRDRYVGPLHF. DNA for the CDR3: TGTGCCAGCAGCAAACGGGACCGCTATGTGGGACCCCTCCACTTT.

This clone was seen more than once but under ten times. This chain uses TRBV9 with TRBJ1-1, with 8 bases lining up with TRBD1. Per the germline V gene, CDR1 is SGDLS and CDR2 is YYNGEE. The V and J ends lost 0 bases and 11 bases, in that order; junction bases with no gene match: 12. The CDR3 runs to 15 residues. The DNA of the CDR3 is TGTGCCAGCAGCGTAGGGACAGGGAGTCCGTCGGGCGCTTTCTTT. Encoded protein: CASSVGTGSPSGAFF. The full variable domain, completed using reference TRBV9 and TRBJ1-1, is DSGVTQTPKHLITATGQRVTLRCSPRSGDLSVYWYQQSLDQGLQFLIQYYNGEERAKGNILERFSAQQFPDLHSELNLSSLELGDSALYFCASSVGTGSPSGAFFGQGTRLTVV.

The chain carries TRBV18 and TRBJ2-3, with D possibly matching TRBD1 (6 bases). Trimming stripped 3 bases from V and 4 bases from J, with 14 bases between. Germline V gene data show CDR1 as KGHSH and CDR2 as LQKENI. This CDR3 has 15 residues. CDR3 coding DNA: TGTGCCAGCTCACCGAAAGGACAGCTGGCAGATACGCAGTATTTT. This codes for CASSPKGQLADTQYF.

This rearrangement joins TRBV6-6 to TRBJ2-2, with a possible D match to TRBD1 (5 bases). This CDR3 spans 14 amino acids. V lost 0 bases and J 6 bases, leaving 8 bases between the germline ends. The V gene's germline CDR1 is MNHNY and CDR2 SVGAGI (reference sequence). CDR3 nucleotide sequence: TGTGCCAGCAGTTACTCGGCAGGGTCCGGGGAGCTGTTTTTT. This sequence encodes CASSYSAGSGELFF.